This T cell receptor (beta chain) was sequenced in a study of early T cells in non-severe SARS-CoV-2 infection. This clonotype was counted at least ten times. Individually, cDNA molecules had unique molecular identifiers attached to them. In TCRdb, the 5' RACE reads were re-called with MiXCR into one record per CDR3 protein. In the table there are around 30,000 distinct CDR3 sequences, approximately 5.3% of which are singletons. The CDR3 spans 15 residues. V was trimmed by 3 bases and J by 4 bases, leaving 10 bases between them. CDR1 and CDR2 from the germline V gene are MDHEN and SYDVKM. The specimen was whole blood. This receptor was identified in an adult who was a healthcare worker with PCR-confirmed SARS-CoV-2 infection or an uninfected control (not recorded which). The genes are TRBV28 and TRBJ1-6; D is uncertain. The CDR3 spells CASSLPGSYNSPLHF. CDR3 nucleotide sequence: TGTGCCAGCAGTTTGCCCGGGAGTTATAATTCACCCCTCCACTTT.